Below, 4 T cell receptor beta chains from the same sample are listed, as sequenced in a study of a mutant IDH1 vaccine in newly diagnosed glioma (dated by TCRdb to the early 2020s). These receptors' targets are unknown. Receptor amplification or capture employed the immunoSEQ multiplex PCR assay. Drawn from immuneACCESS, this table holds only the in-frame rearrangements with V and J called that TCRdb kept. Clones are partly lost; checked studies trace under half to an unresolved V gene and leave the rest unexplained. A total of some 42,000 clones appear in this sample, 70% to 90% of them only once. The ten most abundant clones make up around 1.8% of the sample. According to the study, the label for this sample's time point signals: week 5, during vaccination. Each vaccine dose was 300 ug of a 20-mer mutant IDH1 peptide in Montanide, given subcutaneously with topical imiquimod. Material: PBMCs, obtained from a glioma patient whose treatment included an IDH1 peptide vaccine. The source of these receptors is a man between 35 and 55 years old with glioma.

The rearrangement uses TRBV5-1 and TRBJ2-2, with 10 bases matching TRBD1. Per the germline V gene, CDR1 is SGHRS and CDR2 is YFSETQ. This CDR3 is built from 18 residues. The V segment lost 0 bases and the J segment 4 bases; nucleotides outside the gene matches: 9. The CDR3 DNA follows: TGCGCCAGCAGCTTGGACGGTTTCGGGACAGGGGCCACCGGGGAGCTGTTTTTT. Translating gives CASSLDGFGTGATGELFF.

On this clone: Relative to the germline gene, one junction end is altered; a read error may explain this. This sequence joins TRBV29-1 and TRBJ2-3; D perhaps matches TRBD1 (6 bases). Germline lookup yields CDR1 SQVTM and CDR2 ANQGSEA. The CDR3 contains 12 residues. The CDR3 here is CSVDRDTYTQYF. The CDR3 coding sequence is TGCAGCGTTGATAGGGACACATATACGCAGTATTTT.

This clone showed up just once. The CDR3 is CSGRDGGTQYF. The CDR3 bases are TGCAGCGGCCGTGATGGGGGTACGCAGTATTTT. The J gene is TRBJ2-3, the V gene TRBV29-1, with D tentatively TRBD1 or TRBD2 (5 bases each). Germline CDR1 reads SQVTM; CDR2 reads ANQGSEA. The CDR3 contains 11 residues. V shed 7 bases and J shed 8 bases, with 13 bases lying between them.

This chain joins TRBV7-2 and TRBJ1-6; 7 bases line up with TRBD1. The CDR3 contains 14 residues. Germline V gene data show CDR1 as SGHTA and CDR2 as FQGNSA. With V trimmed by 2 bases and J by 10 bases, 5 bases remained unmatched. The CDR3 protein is CASSLTTGASPLHF. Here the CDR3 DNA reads TGTGCCAGCAGCTTAACAACAGGGGCATCACCCCTCCACTTT. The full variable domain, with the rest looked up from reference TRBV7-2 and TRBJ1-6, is GAGVSQSPSNKVTEKGKDVELRCDPISGHTALYWYRQSLGQGLEFLIYFQGNSAPDKSGLPSDRFSAERTGGSVSTLTIQRTQQEDSAVYLCASSLTTGASPLHFGNGTRLTVT.